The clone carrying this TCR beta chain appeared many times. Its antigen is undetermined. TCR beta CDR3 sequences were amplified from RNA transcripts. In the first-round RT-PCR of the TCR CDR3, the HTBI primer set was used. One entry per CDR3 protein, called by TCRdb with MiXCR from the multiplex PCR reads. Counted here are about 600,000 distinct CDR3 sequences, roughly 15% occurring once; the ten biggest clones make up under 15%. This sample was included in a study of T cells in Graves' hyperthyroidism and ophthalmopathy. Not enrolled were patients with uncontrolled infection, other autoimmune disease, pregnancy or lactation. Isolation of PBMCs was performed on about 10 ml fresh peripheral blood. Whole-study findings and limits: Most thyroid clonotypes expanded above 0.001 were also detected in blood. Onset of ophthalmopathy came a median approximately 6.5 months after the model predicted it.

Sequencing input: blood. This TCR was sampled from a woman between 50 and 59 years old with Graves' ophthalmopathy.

The CDR3 nucleotides are TGTGCCAGCAGTTTAGGGGTAGCGGAGCTCCTAGAGCAGTTCTTC. Protein sequence: CASSLGVAELLEQFF. This chain joins TRBV28 and TRBJ2-7; D is perhaps TRBD2 (6 bases). The assigned J gene may be wrong: the sequence end matches TRBJ2-1 better. The CDR3 consists of 15 residues. The germline CDR1 and CDR2 sequences are MDHEN and SYDVKM.